Below are 15 T cell receptor beta chains sequenced from a single sample in a study of post-analysis software for immune sequencing data. Study observations and caveats: Patients used five TRBV segments, including TRBV5-6, TRBV5-1 and TRBV20-1, more often than controls.

These receptors have no known antigen. Prepared libraries of TCR beta cDNA carried unique molecular identifiers. TCRdb reanalysed the PCR reads using MiXCR and keeps one entry per CDR3 protein. The sample carries roughly 700,000 distinct CDR3 sequences, 25% to 30% recorded once. The sequencing sample was made of blood. The receptors originated from a girl aged 10 to 17 with multiple sclerosis.

This clonotype showed up just a few times. The chain employs TRBV6-6 and TRBJ2-1, with D perhaps TRBD1 or TRBD2 (6 bases each). V lost 0 bases, J lost 4 bases, and 16 bases lay in between. CDR3 size: 17 residues. The V gene's germline CDR1 is MNHNY and CDR2 SVGAGI (reference sequence). This CDR3 reads CASSYSGGEGVYNEQFF. The CDR3 nucleotides read TGTGCCAGCAGTTACTCGGGGGGAGAGGGGGTTTACAATGAGCAGTTCTTC.

V usage is TRBV5-6 and J usage is TRBJ1-6; D is perhaps TRBD1 (5 bases). The CDR3 runs 17 residues. The V gene's germline CDR1 is SGHDT and CDR2 YYEEEE. Deletions cut 7 bases from V and 3 bases from J, with 20 bases between. As DNA, the CDR3 is TGTGCCAGCGGAACGACAGAACCTCTTTTCTATAATTCACCCCTCCACTTT. Translated: CASGTTEPLFYNSPLHF.

This clonotype was counted between two and nine times. This chain connects TRBV29-1 to TRBJ2-3; D is tentatively TRBD1 or TRBD2 (7 bases each). CDR1 is SQVTM, CDR2 ANQGSEA, per germline. V lost 8 bases and J 0 bases, leaving 15 bases between the germline ends. This CDR3 is built from 14 residues. This CDR3 reads CSTRQGGSTDTQYF. The CDR3 nucleotides read TGCAGCACCCGACAGGGAGGGAGCACAGATACGCAGTATTTT.

There are a few counts of this clonotype. The V and J genes are TRBV7-2 and TRBJ2-7; TRBD2 agrees at 13 bases. In germline, CDR1 is SGHTA, CDR2 FQGNSA. V was clipped by 5 bases and J by 3 bases; unmatched bases: 10. The CDR3 is made up of 17 amino acids. In DNA, the CDR3 is TGTGCCAGCAGCCCGACCGATAGACTAGCGGGGGGCTACGAGCAGTACTTC. Protein: CASSPTDRLAGGYEQYF.

The chain recombines TRBV20-1 with TRBJ1-5; D remains unclear. The CDR3 consists of 12 residues. Germline V gene lookup returns CDR1 DFQATT and CDR2 SNEGSKA (reference sequence). V was clipped by 3 bases and J by 4 bases, with 7 bases between them. CDR3 DNA sequence: TGCAGTGCTAGGAGACCTAATCAGCCCCAGCATTTT. Its protein product is CSARRPNQPQHF.

The rearrangement uses TRBV12-5 and TRBJ2-1, with 9 positions matching TRBD2. This CDR3 spans 14 amino acids. Per germline, CDR1 LGHNT and CDR2 FRNRAP. Trimming at V came to 5 bases and at J to 6 bases, leaving 5 bases not matched to a gene. This CDR3 reads CASGMGLAINEQFF. CDR3 bases: TGTGCTAGTGGTATGGGACTAGCTATCAATGAGCAGTTCTTC.

At least ten counts were recorded for this clonotype. J is TRBJ2-5 and V is TRBV7-8; no firm D call. The ends were cut back, 5 bases at V and 5 bases at J, with 21 bases in the middle. This CDR3 spans 16 amino acids. CDR1 is SGHVS and CDR2 is FQNEAQ in the germline V gene. The CDR3 region has the DNA TGTGCCAGCAGCCCCCGGCGGACCCACCCATCGGAGACCCAGTACTTC. Residues: CASSPRRTHPSETQYF.

The rearrangement joins TRBV7-2 to TRBJ2-3, with TRBD2 matching 10 bases. V was pared by 5 bases and J by 4 bases, with 12 bases of the junction left unmatched. The CDR3 runs 17 residues. Looked up from germline, CDR1 is SGHTA and CDR2 is FQGNSA. The CDR3 protein is CASSLLAGGSPSDTQYF. The CDR3 DNA follows: TGTGCCAGCAGCCTATTAGCGGGAGGCTCTCCCTCAGATACGCAGTATTTT. The variable domain in full, completed from reference TRBV7-2 and TRBJ2-3, reads GAGVSQSPSNKVTEKGKDVELRCDPISGHTALYWYRQSLGQGLEFLIYFQGNSAPDKSGLPSDRFSAERTGGSVSTLTIQRTQQEDSAVYLCASSLLAGGSPSDTQYFGPGTRLTVL.

This rearrangement joins TRBV7-9 to TRBJ1-4, with D perhaps matching TRBD1 (5 bases). Deletions cut 4 bases from V and 8 bases from J, with 17 bases between. The CDR3 extends over 15 amino acids. Germline CDR1 reads SEHNR; CDR2 reads FQNEAQ (reference sequence). This CDR3 reads CASSSLRGVTEKLFF. CDR3 nucleotide sequence: TGTGCCAGCAGCTCTCTCCGAGGGGTCACGGAAAAACTGTTTTTT.

Comments on this clonotype: It may be a read error: a sequence one base away is much more abundant. This likely comes from a read error, as the CDR3 has no conserved phenylalanine or tryptophan at its end. The chain is built from TRBV20-1 and TRBJ2-3; D is unresolved. Germline V gene sequence: CDR1 DFQATT, CDR2 SNEGSKA (reference sequence). Trimming took off 5 bases at V and 3 bases at J, with 9 bases between the two ends. The CDR3 is 12 residues long. CDR3 in DNA: TGCAGTGCTCGATTGCCGACAGATACGCAGTATTGT. It translates to CSARLPTDTQYC.

V usage is TRBV13 and J usage is TRBJ1-6; D unclear. CDR1 is PRHDT and CDR2 is FYEKMQ in the germline V gene (reference sequence). This CDR3 contains 14 residues. The V end was cut by 3 bases, the J end by 5 bases, with 8 bases between. As DNA, the CDR3 is TGTGCCAGCAGCTTGGCAGTTAATAATTCACCCCTCCACTTT. Amino acid sequence: CASSLAVNNSPLHF.

The chain carries TRBV7-9 and TRBJ2-7; no firm D call. V was clipped by 5 bases and J by 2 bases, with 7 bases between them. This CDR3 has 12 residues. CDR1 and CDR2 from the germline V gene are SEHNR and FQNEAQ (reference sequence). The CDR3 DNA is TGTGCCAGCAGCCCCTGGCCCTACGAGCAGTACTTC. Translation gives CASSPWPYEQYF.

V gene TRBV12-3 or TRBV12-4 combines with J gene TRBJ1-2, with 8 bases identical to TRBD1. The CDR3 runs 15 residues. Trimming took 6 bases from V and 2 from J; bases not matched to a gene: 8. This chain's CDR3 is CASSLGDRRNYGYTF. The CDR3 nucleotides are TGTGCCAGCAGCTTGGGGGACAGGAGAAACTATGGCTACACCTTC.

Many counts were recorded for this clonotype. This chain connects TRBV20-1 to TRBJ2-5; either TRBD1 or TRBD2 may fit D (5 bases each). CDR1 and CDR2 from the germline V gene are DFQATT and SNEGSKA (reference sequence). This CDR3 comprises 14 residues. Trimming removed 3 bases at V and 4 bases at J, with 15 bases between. Here the CDR3 reads CSASPNLRGETQYF. CDR3 coding DNA: TGCAGTGCTAGCCCCAATCTGAGGGGAGAGACCCAGTACTTC.

This chain uses TRBV28 with TRBJ2-7; D not resolved. The CDR3 spans 14 residues. Looked up from germline, CDR1 is MDHEN and CDR2 is SYDVKM. Trimming took 2 bases from V and 2 from J, leaving 10 bases between them. The CDR3 spells CASSLVPLAYEQYF. The CDR3, as DNA: TGTGCCAGCAGTTTAGTTCCCCTGGCCTACGAGCAGTACTTC.